This T cell receptor (beta chain) is from a study of T cell clonality in common variable immunodeficiency (dated by TCRdb to between 2015 and 2017). Study-wide conclusions, independent of this receptor: According to the authors, finding the cause of the higher clonality in CVID would require sequencing the repertoires of T cell subpopulations. CVID TCRbeta sequences were reported to have fewer deletions and N-nucleotide insertions and to lack highly modified clones with 13 or more V deletions. Differences among patients in the CVID cohort limited the correlations between repertoire features and clinical complications. Although equal DNA input was used, an average of about 75,000 unique sequences per sample was obtained for controls, compared with approximately 30,000 for CVID samples. Fewer TCRbeta clones were shared among CVID subjects than among healthy controls (p < 0.0001). Compared with healthy controls, CVID subjects showed increased TCRbeta clonality (t-test p = 0.018), a feature most characteristic of about a third of subjects.

Most of the CVID patients and most of the healthy controls were of Caucasian heritage. From each donor, roughly 5 to 8 ml of heparinized peripheral whole blood was collected. TCRbeta CDR3 repertoires were sequenced from genomic DNA of adults with common variable immune deficiency (CVID) and healthy adult controls. The control group was made up of approximately 22 healthy adult volunteers (approximately 10 male and roughly 12 female) whose ages ranged from 23 to 66 years, with a mean age of nearly 35. Diluted blood was subjected to density centrifugation over Hypaque 1077 or Ficoll-Paque for isolation of peripheral blood mononuclear cells. Genomic DNA was obtained from unsorted mononuclear cells through either Qiagen column purification or a centrifugation-based method. Trimming removed 3 bases from V and 8 bases from J, leaving 10 bases between the germline ends. The CDR3 spans 13 residues, from the cysteine through the phenylalanine. Of the CDR3's DNA, 30 bases were read; they are in frame from base 1. CDR1 and CDR2 are drawn from the germline V gene (reference sequence): LNHDA, SQIVND.

This clone was recorded many times. The antigen it recognizes is unknown. The read halts 3 residues ahead of the CDR3 end, with the missing end drawn from the germline J gene. Equivalent amounts of genomic DNA from CVID and control samples were used as sequencing input. For every sample, a 60 bp segment covering the rearranged TCRbeta CDR3 region was amplified and then sequenced. The immunoSEQ assay, a bias-corrected multiplex PCR combined with high-throughput sequencing, was used to amplify TCRbeta. Turning to the authors' computational methods: Every unique nucleotide sequence was considered a clone and was annotated with V, D and J genes, copy number and frequency. Sequences were labeled productive if in frame, and non-productive if out of frame or containing stop codons. As previously described, clonality was calculated on the basis of Shannon's entropy. Mean CDR3 Kyte-Doolittle hydropathy was derived from the predicted amino acid sequences of productive clones. Scaled V gene usage was hierarchically clustered using Manhattan distance and complete linkage with the R hclust function. Clone sharing by CDR3 amino acid sequence was assessed by resampling 12 repertoires per group over 100 rounds. The repertoires were searched for approximately 70 published EBV-specific TCRbeta sequences and some 230 published CMV-specific TCRbeta sequences. Analysis left out a couple of CVID samples that produced under 10,000 sequences, so 35 to 50 CVID repertoires remained. What TCRdb holds here is the immuneACCESS table cut down to in-frame rearrangements. Part of the clones is not present; checked against another copy, under half of the missing clones reflect an unresolved V gene, and the others are unexplained. The DNA gave D and trimming, while V, J and clone size come from that table. Across this sample, tens of thousands of clones were tabulated and none appeared just once. The biggest ten clones account for about 5.5% of the sample.

The receptor's source is a person aged 18-70 years in good health. Recombination connected TRBV19 to TRBJ1-4; confidence is insufficient to name the D gene. Sequencing was performed on peripheral blood mononuclear cells. The encoded CDR3 is CASSMAVFEKLFF. The sequenced CDR3 bases are TGTGCCAGTAGTATGGCAGTTTTCGAAAAA. Extended through the reference TRBV19 and TRBJ1-4 proteins, this CDR3 yields the full variable domain: DGGITQSPKYLFRKEGQNVTLSCEQNLNHDAMYWYRQDPGQGLRLIYYSQIVNDFQKGDIAEGYSVSREKKESFPLTVTSAQKNPTAFYLCASSMAVFEKLFFGSGTQLSVL.